This note documents a single T cell receptor (beta chain) sequence. Its cognate antigen has yet to be identified. No clone much larger than this one lies a single base away; base qualities are absent. This sample was taken from a study of blood T cell repertoires in COVID-19 (dated by TCRdb to between 2020 and 2021). With regard to the full study: The collaborator samples originated in the United States, Italy and Spain and spanned the acute and convalescent phases of COVID-19. The prospective study material was composed of cDNA or gDNA derived from T cells, B-cell-depleted T cells, or PBMCs. Subjects who had been exposed to COVID-19, were actively infected with it, or had recovered from it provided the deeply sampled blood TCRbeta repertoires that made up the dataset. A freely available public database, intended as a resource for researchers studying the immune response to SARS-CoV-2, is where the repertoires were released. Samples came from the ongoing ImmuneRACE study (first 160 participants) plus 1,254 subjects from 6 global collaborators. A de-identified subject ID, COVID-19 status, age in years and sex were almost always included in the sample metadata. Where available, HLA class I and class II types were obtained from metadata supplied by the sample provider rather than from assay-based typing. The study at large found these results: The amount of clinical and demographic metadata varied by source and participant and was provided uncurated.

TCRbeta CDR3 regions were amplified from genomic DNA using the immunoSEQ Assay, a bias-controlled multiplex PCR. On the study's bioinformatics: The number of nucleated cells in each sample was estimated by amplification of reference gene primers within the assay. To quantify the absolute abundance of each unique TCRbeta CDR3 rearrangement, sequence reads were collapsed and filtered. For each sample, productive Simpson clonality was calculated as the square root of Simpson's diversity index over productive rearrangements. This immuneACCESS table, as held by TCRdb, lists in-frame sequences with V and J called but not all clones. Of the missing ones, under half trace to an unresolved V gene in checked studies; the others have no known cause. That table furnishes V, J and clone size, whereas the DNA furnished D and trimming. In this sample the table shows 300,000 to 400,000 clones, roughly nine tenths of which occur a single time. Of the sample, approximately 1% is held by the ten largest clones.

Via the germline V gene (reference sequence), CDR1 is LNHDA and CDR2 SQIVND. The V and J ends are trimmed by 7 bases and 2 bases, leaving 15 bases between them. The CDR3 starts with the cysteine, ends with the phenylalanine, and has 15 residues. Just the 45-base CDR3 DNA is kept, in frame starting at base 1. Enrolling through a virtual design, the prospective study's participants ranged in age from roughly 18 to 95 years and lived across some 23 United States geographic areas. In the prospective study, cohorts were assigned on the basis of participant-reported clinical history obtained from a screening survey and a study questionnaire. Recovered participants in ImmuneRACE Cohort 3 were defined by two consecutive negative NP/OP PCR tests, clearance by a healthcare professional, or resolution of symptoms. In the prospective study, mobile phlebotomists collected whole blood, serum and a nasopharyngeal or oropharyngeal swab from each participant. Participants in the prospective study had the option to provide additional blood draws and questionnaires over an approximately two-month period. Prospective study blood samples were shipped either frozen or at room temperature before DNA extraction.

Recombination connected TRBV19 to TRBJ1-5; a confident D gene designation cannot be given. Specimen: PBMCs or T cells enriched from blood (not recorded which). The receptor was derived from a woman aged 30 to 39 who had recovered from COVID-19. The CDR3 reads CASTAPGFGNQPQHF. The nucleotides are TGTGCCAGTACCGCCCCGGGATTCGGCAATCAGCCCCAGCATTTT.